These 21 T cell receptor beta chains came from one sample sequenced in a study of blood T cells in healthy people across ages. Together with a sample-barcoded 5' primer, a J-beta primer mix was included in a second PCR lasting about 6 to 12 cycles. TCRdb processed the 5' RACE reads anew with MiXCR; each CDR3 protein has one entry. The repertoire has roughly 1 million distinct CDR3 sequences, 20% to 25% of them found once; the top ten carry about 0.72%. These data also formed part of another study, on T cells of mothers and their children.

The source material was blood. Receptor source: a girl aged 2 to 10 in good health.

A few counts support this clonotype. The CDR3 loop reads CASSLLDPRNTGELFF. The DNA for the CDR3 is TGTGCCAGCAGCTTACTTGATCCCCGGAACACCGGGGAGCTGTTTTTT. The gene calls are TRBV7-6 and TRBJ2-2; D not certain. The germline V and J ends were trimmed by 2 bases and 1 base, with 11 bases remaining between them. Germline V lookup: CDR1 SGHVS, CDR2 FNYEAQ. CDR3 length: 16 residues.

This clonotype was detected only a few times. The chain carries TRBV19 and TRBJ1-1; the D gene is possibly TRBD1 (5 bases). The CDR3 has 13 residues. The ends were cut back, 4 bases at V and 4 bases at J, with 10 bases in the middle. Germline values: CDR1 LNHDA, CDR2 SQIVND (reference sequence). CDR3 sequence: CASSTGMSTEAFF. In DNA, the CDR3 is TGTGCCAGTAGTACAGGGATGTCCACTGAAGCTTTCTTT.

The genes are TRBV19 and TRBJ2-5; 8 nucleotides line up with TRBD1. The DNA end is a closer match to TRBJ2-7, so the J assignment may be wrong. The CDR3 loop spans 14 amino acids. Germline CDR1 LNHDA, CDR2 SQIVND (reference sequence). The CDR3: CASSMGDRTYEQYF. The CDR3 DNA follows: TGTGCCAGTAGTATGGGGGACAGGACCTACGAGCAGTACTTC.

V is TRBV20-1 and J is TRBJ2-5, with TRBD1 matching 8 bases. This CDR3 is built from 14 residues. Germline CDR1 reads DFQATT; CDR2 reads SNEGSKA (reference sequence). V trimming: 0 bases; J trimming: 11 bases; junction bases outside the gene matches: 11. Here the CDR3 reads CSARDRDRTWEQYF. In DNA, the CDR3 is TGCAGTGCTAGAGACCGGGACAGGACGTGGGAGCAGTACTTC.

This clonotype was seen more than once but under ten times. This rearrangement joins TRBV4-3 to TRBJ2-3; TRBD2 matches 7 bases. The CDR3 sequence is 16 residues long. CDR1 and CDR2 from the germline V gene are LGHNA and YSLEER. V shed 1 base and J 1 base; nucleotides not matched to a gene: 5. CDR3 protein: CASSQVGRGGTDTQYF. In DNA, the CDR3 is TGCGCCAGCAGCCAAGTCGGTCGGGGGGGCACAGATACGCAGTATTTT.

The rearrangement uses TRBV3-1 and TRBJ1-4, with TRBD1 matching over 7 bases. With V trimmed by 3 bases and J by 6 bases, 1 base remained unmatched. CDR1 is LGHDT and CDR2 is YNNKEL in the germline V gene (reference sequence). This CDR3 region has 13 residues. The CDR3 DNA is TGTGCCAGCAGCCATACAGGGGATGAAAAACTGTTTTTT. Amino acid sequence: CASSHTGDEKLFF.

This chain joins TRBV5-1 and TRBJ1-1; D gene uncertain. The CDR3 has 13 amino acids. The V end lost 0 bases, the J end lost 5 bases, and 8 bases lay between the germline ends. Looked up from germline, CDR1 is SGHRS and CDR2 is YFSETQ. The CDR3 DNA follows: TGCGCCAGCAGCTTGGCTCAGAGGACTGAAGCTTTCTTT. Translating it yields CASSLAQRTEAFF. Drawing the rest from reference TRBV5-1 and TRBJ1-1, the complete variable domain is KAGVTQTPRYLIKTRGQQVTLSCSPISGHRSVSWYQQTPGQGLQFLFEYFSETQRNKGNFPGRFSGRQFSNSRSEMNVSTLELGDSALYLCASSLAQRTEAFFGQGTRLTVV.

The V and J genes are TRBV6-5 and TRBJ2-1, with 9 bases fitting TRBD1. CDR1 MNHEY and CDR2 SVGAGI come from the germline V gene. CDR3 length equals 15 residues. V lost 0 bases, J lost 8 bases, and 5 bases stayed unmatched. Written as DNA, the CDR3 is TGTGCCAGCAGTTACTCGGGGACAGGGCCGGATGAGCAGTTCTTC. Translated, it gives CASSYSGTGPDEQFF.

This clonotype was observed a handful of times. J is TRBJ2-5 and V is TRBV7-9; no reliable D call. The better agreement between TRBJ2-7 and the DNA end casts doubt on the J call. Germline CDR1 SEHNR, CDR2 FQNEAQ (reference sequence). CDR3 length: 16 residues. The CDR3 region has the DNA TGTGCCAGCAGCTTAGATTCGGTGCGGCTTTCCTACGAGCAGTACTTC. This sequence encodes CASSLDSVRLSYEQYF.

The chain links TRBV29-1 to TRBJ1-2; possible D gene TRBD1, 6 bases. CDR1 SQVTM and CDR2 ANQGSEA come from the germline V gene. The V and J ends lost 4 bases and 4 bases respectively, with 13 bases between them. The length of the CDR3 is 13 residues. CDR3: CSVVGAPIYGYTF. The DNA for the CDR3 is TGCAGCGTTGTGGGGGCGCCCATCTATGGCTACACCTTC.

About this clonotype itself: The junction departs from the called germline gene at one end, perhaps through a read error. The chain combines TRBV27 with TRBJ1-4; unclear D gene. CDR1 MNHEY and CDR2 SMNVEV come from the germline V gene (reference sequence). The CDR3 loop spans 15 amino acids. CDR3 DNA: TGTGCCAGCAGTTTCCTCGACAAGAGGAATGAAAAACCGTTTTTT. Its protein is CASSFLDKRNEKPFF.

Concerning this clonotype itself: A junction boundary mismatches the germline segment, possibly from a read error. The chain couples TRBV28 to TRBJ1-2; D gene unclear. CDR3 size: 16 residues. Germline V gene data show CDR1 as MDHEN and CDR2 as SYDVKM. The CDR3 DNA sequence: TGTGCCAGCAGCTACTGGGAGGCACCGAACTCCTATGGTTACACCTTC. It codes for CASSYWEAPNSYGYTF.

The rearrangement joins TRBV28 to TRBJ2-5; no reliable D call. Germline V lookup: CDR1 MDHEN, CDR2 SYDVKM. The CDR3 runs to 15 residues. The V and J ends lost 3 bases and 5 bases respectively, with 16 bases between them. CDR3: CASSFLRMQMETQYF. DNA for the CDR3: TGTGCCAGCAGTTTTCTCCGGATGCAGATGGAGACCCAGTACTTC.

The J gene is TRBJ1-4, the V gene TRBV4-1; no firm D call. Germline-derived CDR1 and CDR2 are MGHRA and YSYEKL. The V and J ends lost 1 base and 5 bases respectively, with 11 bases between them. The CDR3 is 15 residues long. CDR3 sequence reads: CASSQGWSLNEKLFF. CDR3 in DNA: TGCGCCAGCAGCCAAGGGTGGTCCTTGAATGAAAAACTGTTTTTT.

This clonotype was counted between two and nine times. This chain uses TRBV12-3 or TRBV12-4 with TRBJ1-4; D unclear. V lost 8 bases, J lost 8 bases, and 15 bases lay in between. CDR3 size: 13 residues. CDR3 amino acids: CASRRWKWEKLFF. In nucleotides, the CDR3 is TGTGCCAGCCGCCGCTGGAAGTGGGAAAAACTGTTTTTT.

As for this clonotype: Since the CDR3 does not end with the conserved phenylalanine or tryptophan, this likely comes from a read error. The CDR3 here is CASSQGVQPQETQYL. The CDR3 DNA follows: TGTGCCAGCAGCCAAGGCGTCCAGCCCCAAGAGACCCAGTACCTC. The chain employs TRBV3-1 and TRBJ2-5; the D is unclear. This CDR3 comprises 15 residues. Germline V gene sequence: CDR1 LGHDT, CDR2 YNNKEL (reference sequence). Deletions cut 1 base from V and 1 base from J, with 10 bases between.

This chain joins TRBV24-1 and TRBJ2-5, with D possibly matching TRBD1 (6 bases). Germline CDR1 and CDR2: KGHDR and SFDVKD. The V end was cut by 1 base, the J end by 0 bases, with 14 bases between. CDR3 length: 17 residues. As DNA, the CDR3 is TGTGCCACCAGTGATTTTCCGGACAGCCTCAACCAAGAGACCCAGTACTTC. Its translation: CATSDFPDSLNQETQYF.

This clonotype was seen a few times. The chain recombines TRBV6-2 or TRBV6-3 with TRBJ2-5, with a possible D match to TRBD1 (5 bases). The J call could be wrong; TRBJ2-1 is a better fit for the DNA end. The CDR3 contains 15 residues. From germline, CDR1 is MNHEY and CDR2 SVGEGT. CDR3 nucleotides: TGTGCCAGCAAATACTCGGGCGAACTCAGGGATGAGCAGTTCTTC. It encodes CASKYSGELRDEQFF.

The chain carries TRBV20-1 and TRBJ2-7; TRBD2 matches at 9 bases. The trim removed 4 bases at V and 0 bases at J, leaving 7 bases unmatched. In germline, CDR1 is DFQATT, CDR2 SNEGSKA (reference sequence). The CDR3 has 15 residues. This CDR3 is CSAKDSGGPSYEQYF. CDR3 in DNA: TGCAGTGCTAAAGATAGCGGGGGCCCCTCCTACGAGCAGTACTTC.

This chain links TRBV29-1 with TRBJ1-3; D is ambiguous. Trimming took off 3 bases at V and 0 bases at J, with 3 bases between the two ends. Germline V gives CDR1 SQVTM, CDR2 ANQGSEA. This CDR3 comprises 12 residues. The CDR3 loop is CSVDDSGNTIYF. DNA of the CDR3: TGCAGCGTTGATGACTCTGGAAACACCATATATTTT.

The chain links TRBV10-3 to TRBJ2-3; 7 bases agree with TRBD1. V lost 3 bases to trimming and J lost 4 bases; unmatched junction nucleotides: 4. The CDR3 length is 14 residues. Germline V gene sequence: CDR1 ENHRY, CDR2 SYGVKD. The CDR3 reads CAISDTGDPDTQYF. In DNA form, the CDR3 reads TGTGCCATCAGTGATACAGGGGATCCAGATACGCAGTATTTT.